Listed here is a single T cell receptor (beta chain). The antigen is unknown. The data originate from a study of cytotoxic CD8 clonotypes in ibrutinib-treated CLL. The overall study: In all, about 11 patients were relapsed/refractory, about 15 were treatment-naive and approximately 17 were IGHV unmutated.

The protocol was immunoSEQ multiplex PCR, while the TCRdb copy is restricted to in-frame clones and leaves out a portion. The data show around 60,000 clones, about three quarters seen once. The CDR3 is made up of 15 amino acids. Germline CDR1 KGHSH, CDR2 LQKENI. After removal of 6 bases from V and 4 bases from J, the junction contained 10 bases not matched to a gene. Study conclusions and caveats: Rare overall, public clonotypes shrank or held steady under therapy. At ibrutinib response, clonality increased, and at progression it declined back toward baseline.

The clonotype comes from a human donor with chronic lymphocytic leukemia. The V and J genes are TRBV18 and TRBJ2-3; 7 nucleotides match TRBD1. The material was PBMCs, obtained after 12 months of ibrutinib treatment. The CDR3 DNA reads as TGTGCCAGCTCTCCGAACAGGGGAGTTGCAGATACGCAGTATTTT. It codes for CASSPNRGVADTQYF.